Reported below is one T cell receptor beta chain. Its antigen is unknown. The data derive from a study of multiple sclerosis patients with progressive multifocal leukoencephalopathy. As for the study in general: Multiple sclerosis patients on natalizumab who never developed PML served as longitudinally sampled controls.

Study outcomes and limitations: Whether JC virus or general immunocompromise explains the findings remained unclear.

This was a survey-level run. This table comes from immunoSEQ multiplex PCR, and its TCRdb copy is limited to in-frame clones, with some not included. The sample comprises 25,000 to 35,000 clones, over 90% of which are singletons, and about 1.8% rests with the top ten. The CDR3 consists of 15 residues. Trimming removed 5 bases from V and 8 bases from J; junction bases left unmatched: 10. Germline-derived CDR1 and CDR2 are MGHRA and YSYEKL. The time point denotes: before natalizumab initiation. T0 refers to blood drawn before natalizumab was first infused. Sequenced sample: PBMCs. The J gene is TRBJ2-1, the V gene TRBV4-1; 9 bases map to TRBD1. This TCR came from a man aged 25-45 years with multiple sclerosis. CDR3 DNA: TGCGCCAGCAGCAACCGGGACAGGGATATGGATGAGCAGTTCTTC. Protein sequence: CASSNRDRDMDEQFF.